The clone carrying this T cell receptor (beta chain) was counted between two and nine times. Its antigen is still unknown. This sample is drawn from a study of OX40 agonist ivuxolimab in advanced cancers. For the study at large: The dose of intravenous ivuxolimab that patients received every 2 weeks ranged from 0.01 to 10 mg/kg. Study conclusions and caveats: At doses 0.1 to 3.0 mg/kg, CD4+ and CD8+ clones expanded.

Assay: immunoSEQ multiplex PCR; the TCRdb copy retains only in-frame clones and omits some. The data contain some 70,000 clones, more than 80% of them singletons. Germline-derived CDR1 and CDR2 are MGHRA and YSYEKL. V lost 1 base and J lost 4, with 4 bases in between. This CDR3 is built from 12 residues. Material: CD4+ or CD8+ T cells sorted from blood, obtained in a trial of the OX40 agonist ivuxolimab. The receptor was derived from an adult with an advanced solid tumor such as melanoma, head and neck, liver or kidney cancer. The chain couples TRBV4-1 to TRBJ1-1; D not certain. Here the CDR3 reads CASSQGTTEAFF. DNA of the CDR3: TGCGCCAGCAGCCAAGGGACCACTGAAGCTTTCTTT.